These 17 T cell receptor beta chains came from one sample sequenced in a study of response to subunit inactivated influenza vaccine. Each CDR3 protein gets one entry after TCRdb re-called the RT-PCR reads with MiXCR. The table has 300,000 to 350,000 distinct CDR3 sequences, 22% seen once. The starting material was PBMCs from blood, obtained less than 22 months after vaccination. The receptors originated from a man between 50 and 75 years old who received an inactivated influenza vaccine.

V usage is TRBV20-1 and J usage is TRBJ2-7; 8 bases are shared with TRBD1. The CDR3 contains 12 residues. J was trimmed by 2 bases and V by 6 bases; bases with no gene match: 3. Germline V lookup: CDR1 DFQATT, CDR2 SNEGSKA (reference sequence). The CDR3 region is CSAKQGAYEQYF. As DNA, the CDR3 is TGCAGTGCCAAACAGGGGGCCTACGAGCAGTACTTC.

The chain carries TRBV6-1 and TRBJ2-7; 11 bases map to TRBD1. This CDR3 region has 15 residues. The ends lost 0 bases at V and 3 bases at J; junction bases unmatched: 1. The V gene's germline CDR1 is MNHNS and CDR2 SASEGT. The DNA of the CDR3 is TGTGCCAGCAGTGAAGCCGGGACAGGGGGCTACGAGCAGTACTTC. Its protein is CASSEAGTGGYEQYF.

This clonotype came up many times. The chain joins TRBV5-8 to TRBJ1-2; tentatively, D is TRBD1 (6 bases). The CDR3 extends over 15 amino acids. From germline, CDR1 is SGHTS and CDR2 YDEGEE. V lost 1 base, J lost 2 bases, and 12 bases lay in between. CDR3 amino acids: CASSLTGLRNYGYTF. The DNA of the CDR3 is TGTGCCAGCAGCTTGACAGGGCTGAGGAACTATGGCTACACCTTC.

The chain joins TRBV24-1 to TRBJ2-2; 7 bases align to TRBD1. After removal of 1 base from V and 1 base from J, the junction contained 5 bases not matched to a gene. CDR3 length: 17 residues. Germline V gene data show CDR1 as KGHDR and CDR2 as SFDVKD. The CDR3 bases are TGTGCCACCAGTGATTTCTTCGGGACAGAGAACACCGGGGAGCTGTTTTTT. Protein: CATSDFFGTENTGELFF.

This clonotype was counted a few times. V is TRBV20-1 and J is TRBJ2-3; D perhaps matches TRBD1 (6 bases). This CDR3 spans 13 amino acids. V lost 4 bases, J lost 3 bases, and 11 bases lay in between. CDR1 DFQATT and CDR2 SNEGSKA come from the germline V gene (reference sequence). The CDR3 loop is CSANRGWTDTQYF. The CDR3 DNA follows: TGCAGTGCTAATAGGGGGTGGACAGATACGCAGTATTTT.

This chain links TRBV6-2 or TRBV6-3 with TRBJ2-5; 9 positions agree with TRBD1. Germline CDR1 and CDR2: MNHEY and SVGEGT. The CDR3 consists of 15 residues. V was clipped by 2 bases and J by 4 bases; unmatched bases: 5. The CDR3 region is CASSYLPGQGETQYF. The CDR3 region has the DNA TGTGCCAGCAGTTACCTCCCGGGACAGGGAGAGACCCAGTACTTC.

This clonotype has only a few counts. The rearrangement joins TRBV10-3 to TRBJ2-2, with 8 bases that match TRBD1. Per germline, CDR1 ENHRY and CDR2 SYGVKD. The CDR3 runs 19 residues. V trimming: 2 bases; J trimming: 6 bases; junction bases outside the gene matches: 17. The CDR3 DNA reads TGTGCCATCAGTGAGGGGGAGGACAGGGCCAAATCAAGGGCCGGGGAGCTGTTTTTT. Translation gives CAISEGEDRAKSRAGELFF.

This clonotype was picked up a small number of times. The genes are TRBV18 and TRBJ1-1; TRBD1 might be the D (5 bases). Germline assignment: CDR1 KGHSH and CDR2 LQKENI. V was clipped by 2 bases and J by 2 bases, with 9 bases between them. This CDR3 comprises 14 residues. The CDR3 is CASSPWGSNTEAFF. The CDR3 coding sequence is TGTGCCAGCTCACCATGGGGCAGCAACACTGAAGCTTTCTTT.

The chain employs TRBV7-9 and TRBJ1-2; 7 nucleotides match TRBD1. Per germline, CDR1 SEHNR and CDR2 FQNEAQ (reference sequence). With V trimmed by 5 bases and J by 6 bases, 9 bases remained unmatched. The CDR3 totals 14 residues. This chain's CDR3 is CASSLGTVDHGYTF. CDR3 in DNA: TGTGCCAGCAGCCTCGGGACAGTCGATCATGGCTACACCTTC.

Concerning this clonotype: One base away lies a much larger clone, so this may be a sequencing read error. The genes are TRBV28 and TRBJ2-1; TRBD2 matches at 9 bases. Germline CDR1 is MDHEN and CDR2 is SYDVKM. The CDR3 contains 14 residues. J was trimmed by 4 bases and V by 5 bases; bases with no gene match: 3. This CDR3 is CASSGTSSYNEQFF. CDR3 DNA: TGTGCCAGCAGTGGGACTAGCAGTTACAATGAGCAGTTCTTC.

The chain joins TRBV4-2 to TRBJ2-2; D is uncertain. The CDR3 contains 16 residues. V lost 2 bases, J lost 1 base, and 11 bases lay in between. Germline CDR1 is LGHNA and CDR2 is YNFKEQ. CDR3 loop: CASSQMGGENTGELFF. The DNA of the CDR3 is TGTGCCAGCAGCCAAATGGGTGGAGAGAACACCGGGGAGCTGTTTTTT.

This sequence joins TRBV6-1 and TRBJ2-1; D uncertain. V dropped 6 bases and J dropped 8 bases, with 8 bases sitting between them. There are 11 residues in the CDR3. CDR1 and CDR2 (germline): MNHNS, SASEGT. This CDR3 is CASREFDEQFF. The CDR3 coding sequence is TGTGCCAGCAGGGAATTTGATGAGCAGTTCTTC.

This clonotype was counted at least ten times. The chain employs TRBV12-3 or TRBV12-4 and TRBJ1-1; a weak D match, TRBD1 (6 bases). Between the trimmed V and J ends, which lost 1 base and 7 bases, there was a span of 10 bases. The length of the CDR3 is 13 residues. CDR3 nucleotide sequence: TGTGCCAGCAGTTTAGGGACAGACGGTGAAGCTTTCTTT. Translating it yields CASSLGTDGEAFF.

Only a few counts were recorded for this clonotype. The chain employs TRBV9 and TRBJ1-4, with a tentative D call TRBD1 (5 bases). Germline V gene lookup returns CDR1 SGDLS and CDR2 YYNGEE. V gave up 4 bases and J gave up 0 bases, with 10 bases separating them. The CDR3 has 15 residues. The CDR3 bases are TGTGCCAGCAGCCACTCGGGGGCAACTAATGAAAAACTGTTTTTT. As protein: CASSHSGATNEKLFF.

The chain couples TRBV4-1 to TRBJ1-2; weak D call: TRBD1 (6 bases). The germline CDR1 and CDR2 sequences are MGHRA and YSYEKL. Trimming stripped 0 bases from V and 8 bases from J, with 19 bases between. The CDR3 has 16 residues. CDR3 nucleotides: TGCGCCAGCAGCCAAGATGTTACCAGGGGTTCAGGGGGCTACACCTTC. Translated: CASSQDVTRGSGGYTF.

On this clonotype: One end of the junction fails to match germline, which may point to a read error. This chain joins TRBV20-1 and TRBJ2-1; 8 bases match TRBD2. Germline V lookup: CDR1 DFQATT, CDR2 SNEGSKA (reference sequence). This CDR3 spans 17 amino acids. CDR3 DNA: TGCTGTGCTAGAGTTACTAGCGGAGTTAAGTCCTACAATGAGCAGTTCTTC. This codes for CCARVTSGVKSYNEQFF.

This clonotype has ten or more counts. This sequence joins TRBV29-1 and TRBJ1-4, with D unresolved. Germline lookup yields CDR1 SQVTM and CDR2 ANQGSEA. The CDR3 spans 13 residues. Trimming removed 0 bases from V and 6 bases from J, with 8 bases in between. The CDR3 here is CSVEEGSDEKLFF. CDR3 DNA: TGCAGCGTTGAAGAGGGGAGTGATGAAAAACTGTTTTTT.